The rows below give T cell receptor beta chains drawn from one sample of a study of CD4+ T cells in melanoma. The assay was immunoSEQ multiplex PCR, and TCRdb's table has in-frame clones only and misses some. The sample has over 100,000 clones; approximately 92% are singletons. Sequencing was done on a sample of peripheral blood. These receptors all stem from a human donor with melanoma. CDR3s include the opening cysteine and the closing phenylalanine or tryptophan. The order of the fields is clone size, V gene, D gene, J gene, CDR3 DNA, CDR3 protein. The D gene is left open where the match is weak. Some rows have no size entry. The others give once, few or many, or a class for an expanded clone.

-	TRBV4-1	TRBD1	TRBJ2-7	TGCGCCAGCAGCCCCCGTGCCGGGGACAGGGGGGCCTCCTACGAGCAGTACTTC	CASSPRAGDRGASYEQYF
-	TRBV5-4	-	TRBJ1-1	TGTGCCAGCAGCACCTCAGGGGTGAACACTGAAGCTTTCTTT	CASSTSGVNTEAFF
few	TRBV2	-	TRBJ2-5	TGTGCCAGCAGTGATTGGAGGGACCAAGAGACCCAGTACTTC	CASSDWRDQETQYF
-	TRBV7-2	-	TRBJ2-2	TGTGCCAGCAGCTTAATAAGGACCGGGGAGCTGTTTTTT	CASSLIRTGELFF
-	TRBV27	-	TRBJ1-5	TGTGCCAGCAGTTCTGCCCCCGACAGCCGGCGAAATCAGCCCCAGCATTTT	CASSSAPDSRRNQPQHF
-	TRBV7-2	-	TRBJ1-2	TGTGCCAGCAGCCGCTCCGCCGGGGACTATGGCTACACCTTC	CASSRSAGDYGYTF
-	TRBV6-6	-	TRBJ2-3	TGTGCCAGCAGTTACTCGGCCGCAGGCAATGCAGATACGCAGTATTTT	CASSYSAAGNADTQYF
-	TRBV4-3	-	TRBJ2-6	TGCGCCAGCAGCTCCAGGGCCAACGTCCTGACTTTC	CASSSRANVLTF
-	TRBV28	TRBD2	TRBJ2-7	TGTGCCAGCAGTACTAGCGGGGCCACCTACGAGCAGTACTTC	CASSTSGATYEQYF
few	TRBV15	-	TRBJ2-2	TGTGCCACCGTGGGGGACCGGCTTACCGGGGAGCTGTTTTTT	CATVGDRLTGELFF
-	TRBV7-6	TRBD1	TRBJ2-7	TGTGCCAGCAGCCCGAACCGTCGACAGGGACGGGTCCAGCAGTACTTC	CASSPNRRQGRVQQYF
-	TRBV5-1	-	TRBJ2-3	TGCGCCAGCAGCTTGGGGGGTGCCCTCACAGATACGCAGTATTTT	CASSLGGALTDTQYF
-	TRBV5-1	-	TRBJ2-1	TGCGCCAGCAGCCCACTGTCGGGAACCTCCTACAATGAGCAGTTCTTC	CASSPLSGTSYNEQFF
-	TRBV14	-	TRBJ1-2	TGTGCCAGCAGCGGAAACAAGGACCCTGGCTATGGCTACACCTTC	CASSGNKDPGYGYTF
-	TRBV5-4	-	TRBJ2-7	TGTGCCAGCAGCTTGGACCCGGCCGGCGAGCAGTACTTC	CASSLDPAGEQYF
-	TRBV5-4	TRBD1	TRBJ1-2	TGTGCCAGCAGCCCTAGGACAGGGAGAGCTAACTATGGCTACACCTTC	CASSPRTGRANYGYTF
-	TRBV11-3	TRBD2	TRBJ2-7	TGTGCCAGCAGCTTAGGGGGACTAGCGGACTACGAGCAGTACTTC	CASSLGGLADYEQYF
once	TRBV6-1	TRBD1	TRBJ1-1	TGTGCCAGCACCCTGACAGGGTCAGCTTTCTTT	CASTLTGSAFF
-	TRBV6-1	-	TRBJ1-2	TGTGCCAGCAGTGCAAAGAGCTATGGCTACACCTTC	CASSAKSYGYTF
-	TRBV18	-	TRBJ1-5	TGTGCCAGCTCACTAAGGGTAGGGCCCCAGCATTTT	CASSLRVGPQHF
once	TRBV19	-	TRBJ2-5	TGTGCCAGTAGTTTAGCTACAGGTCAGGGGACCCAGTACTTC	CASSLATGQGTQYF
-	TRBV4-3	TRBD1	TRBJ1-1	TGCGCCAGCAGGAGAGACAGGGGTGACACTGAAGCTTTCTTT	CASRRDRGDTEAFF
-	TRBV7-2	TRBD1	TRBJ1-6	TGTGCCAGCAGACTTGACAGGGGGCGTGTGAATTCACCCCTCCACTTT	CASRLDRGRVNSPLHF
few	TRBV30	-	TRBJ1-3	TGTGCCTGGAGCCCCTCTGGAAACACCATATATTTT	CAWSPSGNTIYF
-	TRBV7-2	TRBD2	TRBJ2-1	TGTGCCAGCAGCCCGGGACTAAGGAATGAGCAGTTCTTC	CASSPGLRNEQFF
-	TRBV6-5	-	TRBJ2-5	TGTGCCAGCACCTCTAGAGAGACCCAGTACTTC	CASTSRETQYF
-	TRBV6-1	-	TRBJ2-1	TGTGCCAGCAGCCGAACAGTATCCGCTGGTCAGTTCTTC	CASSRTVSAGQFF
-	TRBV5-6	-	TRBJ1-2	TGTGCCAGCAGAACCCAGGGATCCTCGGGAGGCTACACCTTC	CASRTQGSSGGYTF
-	TRBV19	-	TRBJ2-3	TGTGCCAGTAGTATCCGGTCTGGCGGGGCTAGCACAGATACGCAGTATTTT	CASSIRSGGASTDTQYF
-	TRBV10-3	-	TRBJ1-6	TGTGCCATCAGTGGGGGCAGGGATAATTCACCCCTCCACTTT	CAISGGRDNSPLHF
once	TRBV28	-	TRBJ2-7	TGTGCCAGCAGTTTATCCTCAGCTGGGATCTACGAGCAGTACTTC	CASSLSSAGIYEQYF
-	TRBV7-9	TRBD2	TRBJ2-1	TGTGCCAGCAGCTTAGCCCGGGACTATAATTTTGTGCAGTTCTTC	CASSLARDYNFVQFF
-	TRBV9	TRBD1	TRBJ1-2	TGTGCCAGCAGCGCGGGACAGGGGGCCTGGGGTGGCTACACCTTC	CASSAGQGAWGGYTF
once	TRBV12-2	-	TRBJ1-1	TGTGCAAGTCGCTTAGTGTGTCCTATGAACACTGAAGCTTTCTTT	CASRLVCPMNTEAFF
-	TRBV11-1	TRBD1	TRBJ2-5	TGTGCCAGCAGACGCTCCGGGACAGGGTCTAGGGAGACCCAGTACTTC	CASRRSGTGSRETQYF
-	TRBV7-9	-	TRBJ2-5	TGTGCCAGCAGCTTGAGAGTGGGAGAGACCCAGTACTTC	CASSLRVGETQYF
-	TRBV9	-	TRBJ2-7	TGTGCCAGCAGCGTAGAAGAGGGAGGCTTCGAGCAGTACTTC	CASSVEEGGFEQYF
-	TRBV7-9	-	TRBJ1-1	TGTGCCAGCAGCTTACAGGGCCAGGGCTACACTGAAGCTTTCTTT	CASSLQGQGYTEAFF
-	TRBV5-4	TRBD1	TRBJ1-2	TGTGCCAGCAGCCCAAGACTGGGGACAGCTAACTATGGCTACACCTTC	CASSPRLGTANYGYTF
-	TRBV6-5	TRBD2	TRBJ2-2	TGTGCCAGCAGTTACCAAAGCGGGACGAACACCGGGGAGCTGTTTTTT	CASSYQSGTNTGELFF
-	TRBV2	TRBD2	TRBJ2-2	TGTGCCAGCCGAGGGCTAGCGGGAGTCGGGGAGCTGTTTTTT	CASRGLAGVGELFF